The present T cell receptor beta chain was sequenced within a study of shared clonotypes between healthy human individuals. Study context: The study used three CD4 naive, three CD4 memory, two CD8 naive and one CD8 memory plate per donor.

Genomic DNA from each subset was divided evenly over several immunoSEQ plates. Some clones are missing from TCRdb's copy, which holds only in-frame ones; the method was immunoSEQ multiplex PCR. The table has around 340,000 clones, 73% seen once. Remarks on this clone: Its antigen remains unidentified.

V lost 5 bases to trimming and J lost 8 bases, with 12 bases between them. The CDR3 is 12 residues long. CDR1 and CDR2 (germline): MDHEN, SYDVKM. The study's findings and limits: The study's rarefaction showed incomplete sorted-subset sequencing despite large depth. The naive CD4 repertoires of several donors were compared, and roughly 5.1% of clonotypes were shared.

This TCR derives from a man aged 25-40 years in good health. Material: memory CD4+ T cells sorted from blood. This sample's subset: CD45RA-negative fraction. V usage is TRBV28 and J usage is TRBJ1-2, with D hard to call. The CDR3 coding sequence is TGTGCCAGCAGTCTACAGATGAGCGGCTACACCTTC. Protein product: CASSLQMSGYTF.